Listed below are T cell receptor beta chains from one sample, sequenced in a study of CD8+ T cells in alopecia areata. Clones were sequenced by immunoSEQ multiplex PCR, and TCRdb holds only the in-frame ones, with some missing. The sample has over 100,000 clones; about half are singletons. The material sequenced was CD4+ T cells sorted from blood, taken at week 4, from a patient treated with tofacitinib. These receptors all come from a human donor with alopecia areata. Each CDR3 is given with its conserved first and last residue.

J gene: TRBJ1-1; V gene: TRBV19; CDR3 protein: CASKTGRYEAFF
J gene: TRBJ2-7; V gene: TRBV29-1; CDR3 protein: CSVSKGLTYEQYF
J gene: TRBJ1-2; V gene: TRBV30; CDR3 protein: CAWRGQVGYGYTF
J gene: TRBJ1-1; V gene: TRBV29-1; CDR3 protein: CSFSRGGAEAFF
J gene: TRBJ1-2; V gene: TRBV14; CDR3 protein: CASSQDRANGYTF
J gene: TRBJ2-2; V gene: TRBV25-1; CDR3 protein: CASSDGVDPGELFF
J gene: TRBJ2-7; V gene: TRBV4-1; CDR3 protein: CASSQDTLFSYEQYF
J gene: TRBJ2-7; V gene: TRBV30; CDR3 protein: CAWSGQGKGDEQYF
J gene: TRBJ2-7; V gene: TRBV29-1; CDR3 protein: CSVVQGNSYEQYF
J gene: TRBJ1-1; V gene: TRBV10-3; CDR3 protein: CAISESFGEAFF
J gene: TRBJ2-1; V gene: TRBV29-1; CDR3 protein: CSVRLAGAYNEQFF
J gene: TRBJ1-1; V gene: TRBV30; CDR3 protein: CALTLESLKAAFF
J gene: TRBJ1-2; V gene: TRBV2; CDR3 protein: CASRPRGGGYTF
J gene: TRBJ2-7; V gene: TRBV29-1; CDR3 protein: CSVSRDRVDEQYF
J gene: TRBJ1-3; V gene: TRBV12-5; CDR3 protein: CASGSLVGPGNTIYF
J gene: TRBJ2-1; V gene: TRBV27; CDR3 protein: CASGTSGLWHEQFF
J gene: TRBJ1-1; V gene: TRBV28; CDR3 protein: CASSRRGRGTEAFF
J gene: TRBJ2-5; V gene: TRBV4-1; CDR3 protein: CASSRERGKAQETQYF
J gene: TRBJ1-5; V gene: TRBV4-1; CDR3 protein: CASSQDSGAGALQPQHF
J gene: TRBJ2-7; V gene: TRBV29-1; CDR3 protein: CSVGLTAYEQYF
J gene: TRBJ1-6; V gene: TRBV13; CDR3 protein: CASSSFGGNGGAPLHF
J gene: TRBJ1-1; V gene: TRBV27; CDR3 protein: CASSSQGAGNTEAFF
J gene: TRBJ2-7; V gene: TRBV7-9; CDR3 protein: CASSPGQSSYEQYF
J gene: TRBJ1-2; V gene: TRBV29-1; CDR3 protein: CSVALRGLIYGYTF
J gene: TRBJ1-6; V gene: TRBV29-1; CDR3 protein: CSVVDDYNSPLHF
J gene: TRBJ1-2; V gene: TRBV29-1; CDR3 protein: CSVGRGDF
J gene: TRBJ2-5; V gene: TRBV25-1; CDR3 protein: CASSEADRETQYF
J gene: TRBJ1-1; V gene: TRBV30; CDR3 protein: CAWMASGHTEAFF
J gene: TRBJ1-4; V gene: TRBV19; CDR3 protein: CASSMAQKEKLFF
J gene: TRBJ1-2; V gene: TRBV6-1; CDR3 protein: CASSEGRGRNTF
J gene: TRBJ2-3; V gene: TRBV29-1; CDR3 protein: CSGAGNTDTQYF
J gene: TRBJ1-1; V gene: TRBV29-1; CDR3 protein: CSVGNRNTEAFF
J gene: TRBJ1-1; V gene: TRBV29-1; CDR3 protein: CSVEDSKAFF
J gene: TRBJ1-1; V gene: TRBV30; CDR3 protein: CAWSEGGLNTEAFF
J gene: TRBJ2-6; V gene: TRBV7-9; CDR3 protein: CASSLGATGANVLTF
J gene: TRBJ2-2; V gene: TRBV6-6; CDR3 protein: CASSSRTSRTGELFF
J gene: TRBJ2-7; V gene: TRBV7-3; CDR3 protein: CASSMKGTSGRAYEQYF
J gene: TRBJ1-2; V gene: TRBV2; CDR3 protein: CASSEYYGYTF
J gene: TRBJ2-5; V gene: TRBV30; CDR3 protein: CAWSIRAGGPLETQYF
J gene: TRBJ2-1; V gene: TRBV7-9; CDR3 protein: CASSLVWTGENEQFF
J gene: TRBJ2-5; V gene: TRBV29-1; CDR3 protein: CSVNAFQETQYF
J gene: TRBJ2-7; V gene: TRBV5-1; CDR3 protein: CASSPGTSGMSYF
J gene: TRBJ2-2; V gene: TRBV6-5; CDR3 protein: CASRDSGSGGELFF
J gene: TRBJ1-2; V gene: TRBV6-6; CDR3 protein: CASSFSGSNYGYTF
J gene: TRBJ1-1; V gene: TRBV6-6; CDR3 protein: CASSSNTEAFF